These 12 T cell receptor beta chains originate from one sample sequenced in a study of blood T cells in healthy people across ages. With a J-beta primer mix and a sample-barcoded 5' primer, a second PCR ran roughly 6 to 12 cycles. TCRdb re-derived calls from the 5' RACE reads in MiXCR, one entry per CDR3 protein. This table holds roughly 1,700,000 distinct CDR3 sequences, roughly 27% found once. Sequencing used blood. The origin of the receptors is a woman in her twenties or thirties in good health.

The sample holds one count of this clonotype. The gene calls are TRBV5-1 and TRBJ2-5; TRBD1 matches 9 bases. The germline V gene encodes CDR1 SGHRS and CDR2 YFSETQ. The CDR3 contains 13 residues. Trimming removed 7 bases from V and 5 bases from J; junction bases left unmatched: 6. CDR3 coding DNA: TGCGCCAGCGGCGGACAGGGGAGGGAGACCCAGTACTTC. This translates into CASGGQGRETQYF.

This clonotype has only a few counts. The junction and the germline gene differ at one end; a read error may be behind it. The V gene is TRBV18, the J gene TRBJ2-5; 8 bases match TRBD2. Germline V gene data show CDR1 as KGHSH and CDR2 as LQKENI. The CDR3 is made up of 15 amino acids. The CDR3 DNA reads TGTGCCATCTCACCAGCACCTAGCGGGCAAGAGACCCAGTACTTC. Protein: CAISPAPSGQETQYF.

The CDR3: CSVQGASSYEQYF. DNA of the CDR3: TGCAGCGTTCAGGGCGCGAGTTCGTACGAGCAGTACTTC. The chain links TRBV29-1 to TRBJ2-7; perhaps TRBD1 as D (5 bases). Germline V gene lookup returns CDR1 SQVTM and CDR2 ANQGSEA. V lost 5 bases to trimming and J lost 4 bases, with 15 bases between them. The CDR3 is 13 amino acids.

The CDR3 sequence is CASSLTGTGPSYEQYF. CDR3 in DNA: TGTGCCAGCAGCCTTACCGGGACAGGACCCTCCTACGAGCAGTACTTC. J is TRBJ2-7 and V is TRBV7-9; TRBD1 matches at 8 bases. Looked up from germline, CDR1 is SEHNR and CDR2 is FQNEAQ (reference sequence). The CDR3 runs 16 residues. The trim removed 5 bases at V and 0 bases at J, leaving 9 bases unmatched. The whole variable domain, remainder taken from reference TRBV7-9 and TRBJ2-7, is DTGVSQNPRHKITKRGQNVTFRCDPISEHNRLYWYRQTLGQGPEFLTYFQNEAQLEKSRLLSDRFSAERPKGSFSTLEIQRTEQGDSAMYLCASSLTGTGPSYEQYFGPGTRLTVT.

The J gene is TRBJ2-3, the V gene TRBV29-1; 7 nucleotides match TRBD2. This CDR3 is built from 17 residues. After removal of 6 bases from V and 3 bases from J, the junction contained 18 bases not matched to a gene. Germline V CDR1 and CDR2: SQVTM, ANQGSEA. The CDR3 coding sequence is TGCAGCGTGGGGGGGGGATCACCGGGGCTGAGGACAGATACGCAGTATTTT. This gives the protein CSVGGGSPGLRTDTQYF.

This clonotype was seen a handful of times. V usage is TRBV12-3 or TRBV12-4 and J usage is TRBJ1-1; D remains ambiguous. V lost 7 bases to trimming and J lost 4 bases, with 16 bases between them. This CDR3 contains 14 residues. The CDR3 is CASKPSGSSTEAFF. The CDR3 coding sequence is TGTGCCAGCAAACCCTCGGGGTCGAGCACTGAAGCTTTCTTT.

Comments on this clonotype: This could be a read error, since a much larger clone is one nucleotide away. The chain couples TRBV24-1 to TRBJ2-1, with unresolved D. This CDR3 is 16 amino acids long. Between the trimmed V and J ends, which lost 8 bases and 1 base, there was a span of 17 bases. The germline V gene has CDR1 KGHDR and CDR2 SFDVKD. CDR3 in DNA: TGTGCCACCACAAGCCTCGCCCAGAGGTCCTACAATGAGCAGTTCTTC. Amino acids: CATTSLAQRSYNEQFF.

In this sample, this clonotype turned up a few times. This chain uses TRBV29-1 with TRBJ1-4; no firm D call. Between the trimmed V and J ends, which lost 5 bases and 4 bases, there was a span of 11 bases. From germline, CDR1 is SQVTM and CDR2 ANQGSEA. The CDR3 has 13 residues. The CDR3: CSVFGRGNEKLFF. For the CDR3, the DNA is TGCAGCGTTTTCGGACGGGGTAATGAAAAACTGTTTTTT. The complete variable domain, with remaining parts taken from reference TRBV29-1 and TRBJ1-4, reads SAVISQKPSRDICQRGTSLTIQCQVDSQVTMMFWYRQQPGQSLTLIATANQGSEATYESGFVIDKFPISRPNLTFSTLTVSNMSPEDSSIYLCSVFGRGNEKLFFGSGTQLSVL.

The chain couples TRBV12-3 or TRBV12-4 to TRBJ2-1; possible D gene TRBD2, 5 bases. With 1 base removed from V and 1 base from J, the gap between germline ends came to 11 bases. The CDR3 covers 16 residues. CDR3: CASSLVISGSYNEQFF. The DNA of the CDR3 is TGTGCCAGCAGTTTAGTGATCTCGGGGTCCTACAATGAGCAGTTCTTC.

This clonotype was seen more than once but under ten times. This chain links TRBV28 with TRBJ1-1; D is possibly TRBD1 (5 bases). Germline loops: CDR1 MDHEN, CDR2 SYDVKM. V lost 6 bases, J lost 9 bases, and 14 bases lay in between. The CDR3 has 12 residues. The CDR3 nucleotides are TGTGCCAGCAGCTTGCTCTGGGGGAAAGCTTTCTTT. Its translation is CASSLLWGKAFF.

This clonotype has just a few counts. The rearrangement uses TRBV7-2 and TRBJ1-2; 9 nucleotides match TRBD1. From germline, CDR1 is SGHTA and CDR2 FQGNSA. V lost 4 bases and J lost 5; bases outside the gene matches: 8. The CDR3 spans 15 residues. CDR3 amino acids: CASSSGTGPVYGYTF. CDR3 in DNA: TGTGCCAGCAGCTCGGGGACAGGGCCAGTGTATGGCTACACCTTC. The full variable domain, with the rest looked up from reference TRBV7-2 and TRBJ1-2, is GAGVSQSPSNKVTEKGKDVELRCDPISGHTALYWYRQSLGQGLEFLIYFQGNSAPDKSGLPSDRFSAERTGGSVSTLTIQRTQQEDSAVYLCASSSGTGPVYGYTFGSGTRLTVV.

This clonotype was observed a handful of times. In nucleotides, the CDR3 is TGTGCCAGCATGAGGACGCCCAGGGGCAATCAGCCCCAGCATTTT. It encodes CASMRTPRGNQPQHF. The J gene is TRBJ1-5, the V gene TRBV6-5, with D maybe TRBD1 (5 bases). The CDR3 has 15 residues. Trimming shortened V by 7 bases and J by 2 bases, and 15 bases separated the two germline ends. CDR1 is MNHEY, CDR2 SVGAGI, per germline.